This TCR beta chain was documented in a study of shared clonotypes between healthy human individuals. Overall study findings and caveats: Sampling covered blood only; tissue repertoires likely differ. The generation probabilities recorded for non-shared clonotypes fell below those of clonotypes shared by all four donors.

Subsets obtained from CD4+ cells comprised CD45RA+ naive and CD45RA-negative memory cells. As to this clone: Its antigen is currently unknown.

Germline CDR1 SNHLY, CDR2 FYNNEI. Trimming cost V 8 bases and J 2 bases, with 15 bases left between them. This CDR3 has 15 amino acids. The test was conducted at deep level. The protocol was immunoSEQ multiplex PCR, while the TCRdb copy is restricted to in-frame clones and leaves out a portion. The sample records over a million clones, approximately 97% being singletons. Source material: naive CD4+ T cells sorted from blood. Subset noted: CD45RA+ positively selected. The clonotype was recovered from a man aged 30 to 45 in good health. The gene calls are TRBV2 and TRBJ2-2; D is perhaps TRBD1 (6 bases). The CDR3: CASRRGRVNTGELFF. The CDR3 nucleotides are TGTGCCAGCCGCAGGGGTCGTGTAAACACCGGGGAGCTGTTTTTT.